The rows below give T cell receptor beta chains drawn from one sample of a study of T-cell reconstitution after alpha-beta-depleted transplantation in children. TCRdb itself ran the PCR reads through MiXCR, one entry per CDR3 protein. The sample lists 600,000 or so distinct CDR3 sequences, 23% occurring once. The sequencing used PBMCs, mostly from graft donor cells, collected 360 days after TCRalphabeta/CD19-depleted stem cell transplant. The receptors originated from a boy under two years old who had a stem cell transplant for acute myeloid leukemia, so the T cells may come from the graft donor. The CDR3 runs from the conserved cysteine through the conserved F or W. Fields, in order: V gene, D gene, J gene, CDR3 protein. The D gene is left open where the match is weak.

TRBV29-1,TRBD1,TRBJ1-2,CSVERRQGDYGYTF
TRBV20-1,TRBD1,TRBJ2-3,CSARDWGQGADTQYF
TRBV29-1,.,TRBJ1-1,CSVANGPTEAFF
TRBV11-2,TRBD1,TRBJ2-5,CASRQQGAGETQYF
TRBV6-2/TRBV6-3,TRBD1,TRBJ1-6,CASSYFPGQGITYNSPLHF
TRBV30,TRBD1,TRBJ2-1,CAWSTPGTVPFGNEQFF
TRBV2,TRBD1,TRBJ2-2,CASQGQGLITGELFF
TRBV7-9,.,TRBJ1-1,CASKMTLTEAFF
TRBV20-1,TRBD2,TRBJ2-3,CSARDYGGGSPDTQYF
TRBV6-2/TRBV6-3,TRBD2,TRBJ2-1,CATPSGGPPNEQFF
TRBV28,.,TRBJ2-3,CASSVRGIAGTDTQYF
TRBV27,.,TRBJ2-5,CASRPWGTREETQYF
TRBV6-2/TRBV6-3,.,TRBJ2-7,CASSYVAGPYEQYF
TRBV28,.,TRBJ1-1,CASSFSSQGNTEAFF
TRBV15,.,TRBJ2-7,CATSRGAGPYEQYF
TRBV6-2/TRBV6-3,TRBD1,TRBJ1-5,CASSDRQGADQPQHF
TRBV20-1,.,TRBJ2-5,CSASQYQETQYF
TRBV20-1,TRBD1,TRBJ1-6,CSAQKGGPSYNSPLHF
TRBV29-1,TRBD1,TRBJ2-1,CSVDDREVLGEQFF
TRBV28,.,TRBJ1-5,CASSNSGDPPQHF
TRBV20-1,.,TRBJ1-1,CSARGPATEAFF
TRBV18,.,TRBJ1-1,CASSHQAPNTEAFF
TRBV6-5,TRBD2,TRBJ2-1,CASSFGTSGEGPYNEQFF
TRBV12-3/TRBV12-4,.,TRBJ2-7,CASSSRRGYEQYF
TRBV7-9,TRBD2,TRBJ2-1,CASSPSGSGGTDEQFF
TRBV6-5,.,TRBJ2-3,CASSSTGRSSTDTQYF